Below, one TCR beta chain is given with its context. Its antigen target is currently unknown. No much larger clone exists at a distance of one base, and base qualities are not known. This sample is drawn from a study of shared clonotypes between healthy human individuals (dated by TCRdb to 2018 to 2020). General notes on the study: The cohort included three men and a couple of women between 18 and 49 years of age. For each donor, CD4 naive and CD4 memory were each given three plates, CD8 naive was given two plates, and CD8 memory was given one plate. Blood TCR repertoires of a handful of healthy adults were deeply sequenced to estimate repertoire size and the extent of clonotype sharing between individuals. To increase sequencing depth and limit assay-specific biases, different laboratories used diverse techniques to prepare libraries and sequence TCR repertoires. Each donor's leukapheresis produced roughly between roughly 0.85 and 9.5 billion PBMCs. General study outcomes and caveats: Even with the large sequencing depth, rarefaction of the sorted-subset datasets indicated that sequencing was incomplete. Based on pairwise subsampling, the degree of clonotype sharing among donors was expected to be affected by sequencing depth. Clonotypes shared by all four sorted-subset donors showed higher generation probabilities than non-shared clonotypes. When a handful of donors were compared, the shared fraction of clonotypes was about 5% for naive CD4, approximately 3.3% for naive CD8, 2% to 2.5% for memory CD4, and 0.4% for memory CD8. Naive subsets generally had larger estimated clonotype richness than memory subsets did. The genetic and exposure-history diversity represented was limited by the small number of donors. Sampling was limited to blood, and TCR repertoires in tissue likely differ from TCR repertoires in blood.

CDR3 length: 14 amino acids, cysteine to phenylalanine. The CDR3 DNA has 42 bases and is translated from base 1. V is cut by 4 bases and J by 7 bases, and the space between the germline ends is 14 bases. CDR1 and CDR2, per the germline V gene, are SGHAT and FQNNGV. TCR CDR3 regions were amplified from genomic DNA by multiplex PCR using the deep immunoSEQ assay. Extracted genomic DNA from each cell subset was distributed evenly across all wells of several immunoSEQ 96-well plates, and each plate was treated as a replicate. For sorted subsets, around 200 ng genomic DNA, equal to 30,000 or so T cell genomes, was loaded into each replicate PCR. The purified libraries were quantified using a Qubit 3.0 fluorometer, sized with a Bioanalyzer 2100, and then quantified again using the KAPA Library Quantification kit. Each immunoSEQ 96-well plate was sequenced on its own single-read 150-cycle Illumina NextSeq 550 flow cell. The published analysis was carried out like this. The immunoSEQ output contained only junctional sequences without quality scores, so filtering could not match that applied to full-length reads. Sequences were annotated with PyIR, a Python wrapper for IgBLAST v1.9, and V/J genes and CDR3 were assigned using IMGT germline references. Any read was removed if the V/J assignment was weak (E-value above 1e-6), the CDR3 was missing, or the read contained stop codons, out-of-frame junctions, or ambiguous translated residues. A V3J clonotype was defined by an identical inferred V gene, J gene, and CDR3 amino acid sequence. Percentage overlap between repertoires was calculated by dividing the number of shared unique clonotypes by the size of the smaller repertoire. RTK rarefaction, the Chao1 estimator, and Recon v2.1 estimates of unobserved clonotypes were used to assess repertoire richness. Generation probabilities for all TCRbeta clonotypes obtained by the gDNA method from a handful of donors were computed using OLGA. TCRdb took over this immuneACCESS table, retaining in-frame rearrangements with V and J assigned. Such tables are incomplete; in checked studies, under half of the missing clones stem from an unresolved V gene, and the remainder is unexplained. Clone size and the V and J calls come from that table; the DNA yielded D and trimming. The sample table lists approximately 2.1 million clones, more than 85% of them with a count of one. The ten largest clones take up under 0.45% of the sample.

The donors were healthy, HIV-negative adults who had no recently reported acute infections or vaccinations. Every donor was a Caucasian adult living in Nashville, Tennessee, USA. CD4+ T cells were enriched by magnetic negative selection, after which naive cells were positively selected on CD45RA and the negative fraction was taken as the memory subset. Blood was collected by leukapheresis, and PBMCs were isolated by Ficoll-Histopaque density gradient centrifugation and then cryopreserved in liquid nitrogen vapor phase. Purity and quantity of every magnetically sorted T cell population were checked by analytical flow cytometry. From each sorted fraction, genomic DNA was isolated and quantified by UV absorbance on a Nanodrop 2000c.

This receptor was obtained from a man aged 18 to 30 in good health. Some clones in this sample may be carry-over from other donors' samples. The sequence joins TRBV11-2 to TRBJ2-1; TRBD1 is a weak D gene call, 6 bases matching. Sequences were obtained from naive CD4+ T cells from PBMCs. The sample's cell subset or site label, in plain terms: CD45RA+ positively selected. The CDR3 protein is CASSSGVEGNEQFF. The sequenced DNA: TGTGCCAGCAGCTCAGGGGTCGAGGGGAATGAGCAGTTCTTC.